This T cell receptor beta chain was sequenced during a study of cytomegalovirus exposure and HLA in healthy donors (dated by TCRdb to the late 2010s). Regarding the complete study: An earlier analysis of approximately 640 of the donors reported roughly 270 Gb of sequence data and approximately 110 million unique TCR beta sequences from some 180 million T cells. Approximately 300 gigabases of sequencing data and around 85 million unique TCR sequences made up an early release that covered 640 HLA-typed donors. The genetic ancestry cluster associated with self-reported Caucasian donors included over 80% of the roughly 400 genotyped donors. The study was designed to test whether signatures of past pathogen exposure could be identified by cataloging public T cell receptors. The study used immunosequencing to profile the T cell repertoires of approximately 640 subjects and linked those repertoires to cytomegalovirus serostatus. In addition to the first cohort of about 650 subjects, a separate validation cohort of some 120 different subjects was used. To predict cytomegalovirus infection status, the study combined high-throughput TCR immunosequencing, statistical association of individual TCRs with disease status, and machine learning. To study patterns of TCR occurrence, a later analysis re-analyzed previously published TCR beta repertoires from 666 donors and added high-resolution HLA genotyping. Rather than using new phenotypic data, the later analysis identified candidate immune exposures from TCR beta sequences and from how often those sequences occurred across donors. In an earlier analysis of 550 to 700 of the donors, high-throughput TCR beta sequencing was used to judge whether each TCR beta V gene segment behaved as functional or pseudogenic. Donor age, sex, ethnicity and CMV serostatus were compiled alongside the repertoire data. Genome-wide SNP genotypes for about 60% of the 666 donors were used in a later genetic analysis, which treated that subset as a discovery cohort. Every discovery cohort repertoire had been produced on one sequencing platform. Both class I and class II loci were covered by HLA typing, at four-digit resolution. Typing coverage varied by locus: about 620-630 donors for A, B, C, DRB1 and DQB1; roughly 510 for DQA1; 600 to 610 for DPA1; more than 450 for DPB1. A handful of DR-DQ haplotypes were handled as single units for association and clustering because linkage in the cohort was strong. Across approximately 400 genotyped donors of the cohort, an average of approximately 240,000 unique TCR beta nucleotide sequences per donor were sequenced, and around 20% of those sequences were non-productive.

What the study reported, not specific to this receptor: In a later analysis, most CMV-associated TCR beta chains were found to appear HLA-restricted, with HLA associations seemingly driven largely by CMV exposure. Roughly uniform sequencing depth across donors was assumed in presence/absence analyses, although this assumption may not hold. Only TCR beta chains were sequenced in this cohort, and the absence of alpha or paired-chain data limited detectable features. A few of the identified cytomegalovirus-associated TCR beta chains were confirmed in vitro to be specific for cytomegalovirus antigens. Broadly in line with IMGT annotations, most TCR beta V segments showed up in productive rearrangements about 90% or about 30% of the time in an earlier analysis of a few hundred of the donors. A further reported finding was that TCR beta sequences accurately predicted the HLA-A and HLA-B alleles for most subjects in the first cohort. Correlated functional status among segregating V segments might be attributable to linkage disequilibrium, but an unknown experimental factor could not be ruled out. CMV serostatus was the only immune exposure information available for the cohort. Compared with the roughly 700-donor mean, donors in an Asian-associated ancestry cluster had fewer N-insertions in productive TCRs, according to a later genetic analysis. The classifier was reported to diagnose cytomegalovirus status with high specificity and sensitivity in both the original cohort and the validation cohort. Because HLA typing was missing for some donors at each locus, association tests included only the typed subset. In a later analysis, HLA-associated TCR beta chains were found to be more clonally expanded and to have lower generation probabilities than equally common non-associated chains. The sequencing pipeline was judged likely to have produced a cluster of highly shared sequence variants as a technical artifact. V-gene and J-gene trimming of TCR beta chains was associated with a missense DCLRE1C variant in a later genetic analysis, and the association was replicated in an independent cohort. Several of the top co-occurrence clusters appeared to be linked to parvovirus B19, influenza, CMV and Epstein-Barr virus, according to a later analysis. Because counts were too low, some 16 rarely observed V segments, including chromosome 9 orphons, were excluded from the earlier analysis of 587 of the donors. According to the authors, the approach could potentially be generalized to other disease states and immunological phenotypes. The 87-base-pair reads could not distinguish some IMGT-functional V segments, including TRBV6-2 and TRBV6-3, so those segments were excluded. In a later analysis, the rate of TCR association differed among HLA loci, with DRB1 alleles having the most associated TCRs and HLA-C alleles having the fewest. When HLA alleles, especially DR and DQ, strongly co-occurred, attributing TCR associations to individual alleles was difficult. In the study, approximately 160 TCR beta chains were listed as associated with cytomegalovirus. Most TCR sequences were seen in very few donors, while some public TCRs were found in many individuals. Specific HLA alleles were associated with 15,000 to 20,000 TCR beta sequences at a false discovery rate of 0.05 in a later analysis.

This clone was counted once. What antigen it recognizes has not been identified. No qualities accompany the bases; no much larger clone lies one base away. Library preparation used the immunoSEQ multiplex PCR assay. The multiplex PCR relied on a mix of 60 forward primers for TCR Vbeta segments and 13 reverse primers for TCR Jbeta segments. The CDR3 region of rearranged TCR beta genes was amplified from genomic DNA by a multiplex PCR assay. The Illumina HiSeq System was used to sequence the amplified TCR beta libraries as 87-base-pair reads. In the source study's methods: A later analysis tallied 75 million to 85 million unique TCR beta chains across the 666 repertoires, and about 10 million of those chains were shared by two or more donors. Raw reads were error-corrected and collapsed into unique sequences by a nearest-neighbor algorithm in which closely related sequences were merged to remove PCR and sequencing errors. Alignment of CDR3 sequences to IMGT reference sequences was used to assign V, D and J gene segments. For a sequence to be retained, a match of at least six nucleotides to both a V gene segment and a J gene segment was required. Rearrangements were classified as productive when the CDR3 lacked stop codons and remained in frame with V and J, and all other rearrangements were classified as non-productive. Following IMGT convention, CDR3 was defined as the stretch from the second conserved V-encoded cysteine to the conserved J-encoded phenylalanine. The earlier analysis of 500 to 750 of the donors excluded any sequence lacking an unambiguous match to a single V gene segment. An earlier analysis of 450 to 650 of the donors called V segments functional above 56.7% productive rearrangements and segregating when the between-donor standard deviation exceeded 5%. To diagnose cytomegalovirus status from the catalog of TCR beta chain sequences, a statistical classification framework was built. V and J gene assignment, in a later analysis, came from comparing TCR nucleotide sequences with IMGT/GENE-DB human TR gene sequences. A later analysis assigned CDR3 sequences and most-parsimonious VDJ recombination scenarios with the TCRdist pipeline. A later analysis defined each TCR beta chain by its CDR3 amino acid sequence plus V-gene family, and excluded reads lacking a unique V-gene family. In a later analysis, 500 to 650 highly shared, low-generation-probability nucleotide sequences were removed to address suspected cross-contamination and a sequencing artifact. For each public chain, a later analysis derived a clonal expansion index from normalized ranks of inferred template counts within each repertoire. In a later analysis, generation probabilities were computed with a VDJ recombination model fitted to out-of-frame rearrangements, and the resulting probabilities were checked against IGoR. In a later analysis, TCR-TCR, TCR-HLA and TCR-CMV co-occurrence was scored with hypergeometric tests, and a repertoire-size bias correction was applied to TCR pairs. To estimate false discovery rates, a later analysis permuted the HLA or CMV assignments 20 times. A later analysis grouped co-occurring TCRs with DBSCAN, adding TCRdist sequence similarity when clustering within HLA-allele-positive subsets. For co-occurrence clustering, repertoires with fewer than 30,000 or more than 120,000 public chains were excluded, along with five repertoires with anomalous nucleotide sharing. TCRdb's version of the immuneACCESS table is confined to in-frame rearrangements and falls short of the full clone set. An unresolved V gene accounts for under half of the shortfall where checked; the remainder is of unknown origin. That table is the source of V, J and clone size, and D and trimming were worked out from the DNA. This sample lists a few hundred thousand clones; about 80% were detected once. Of the sample, 0.55% to 0.7% falls within the top ten clones.

The cohort was made up of around 720 healthy bone marrow donors. All cohort members were sampled while nominally healthy, although unrecorded immune exposures were likely present. The donor was CMV seronegative and was included in the group of 352 seronegative cohort members. A peripheral blood sample was collected from each donor, and TCR beta sequencing was performed on peripheral blood mononuclear cells. The Qiagen DNeasy Blood Extraction Kit was used to extract genomic DNA from the blood cell samples. The CDR3, from cysteine to phenylalanine, totals 15 residues. The kept DNA is CDR3 alone, 45 bases in frame from the first base. CDR1 is given as SEHNR and CDR2 as FQNEAQ, both from the germline V gene (reference sequence). Trimming removed 5 bases from V and 3 bases from J; the gene matches leave 8 bases unexplained.

Specimen: PBMCs. Recombination connected TRBV7-9 to TRBJ2-7, with 9 bases aligning to TRBD2. The TCR originated in a woman in her thirties or forties in good health and CMV-seronegative. CDR3 region: CASSPLAGVSYEQYF. The DNA is TGTGCCAGCAGCCCTTTAGCGGGGGTTAGCTACGAGCAGTACTTC.